This T cell receptor (beta chain) was recovered during a study of CXCR3-negative and CXCR3-positive naive CD8 T cells. TRB cDNA libraries were made by UMI-labeled 5' RACE. TCRdb re-called the 5' RACE reads; every CDR3 protein appears as one record, without DNA. The table for this sample gives about 43,000 distinct CDR3 sequences. Germline V gene data show CDR1 as SGHRS and CDR2 as YFSETQ. This CDR3 region has 19 residues. Sequencing was done on a sample of memory CD8+ T cells from blood. The chain carries TRBV5-1 and TRBJ2-3; TCRdb reports TRBD1, a call that lacks DNA to check it against. The sequence derives from a human donor in good health. Some clones in this sample may be carry-over from other donors' samples. CDR3 protein: CASSSGYSGNRGGTDTQYF.